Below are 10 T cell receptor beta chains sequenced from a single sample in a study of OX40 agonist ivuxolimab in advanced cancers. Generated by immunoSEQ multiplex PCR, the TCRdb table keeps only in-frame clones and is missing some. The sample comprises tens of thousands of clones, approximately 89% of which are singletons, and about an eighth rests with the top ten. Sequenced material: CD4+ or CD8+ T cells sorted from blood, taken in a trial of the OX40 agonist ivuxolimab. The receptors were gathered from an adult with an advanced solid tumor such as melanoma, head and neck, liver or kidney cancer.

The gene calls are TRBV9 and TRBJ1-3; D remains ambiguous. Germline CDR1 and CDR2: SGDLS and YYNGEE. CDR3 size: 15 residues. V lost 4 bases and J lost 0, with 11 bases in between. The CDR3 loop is CASSTMGNSGNTIYF. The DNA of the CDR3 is TGTGCCAGCAGCACTATGGGAAACTCTGGAAACACCATATATTTT.

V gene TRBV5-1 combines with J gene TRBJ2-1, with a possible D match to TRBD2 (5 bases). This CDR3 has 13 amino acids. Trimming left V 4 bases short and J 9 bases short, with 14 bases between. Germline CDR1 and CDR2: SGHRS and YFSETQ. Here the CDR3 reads CASSRGPFAEQFF. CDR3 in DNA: TGCGCCAGCAGCAGAGGGCCGTTTGCTGAGCAGTTCTTC.

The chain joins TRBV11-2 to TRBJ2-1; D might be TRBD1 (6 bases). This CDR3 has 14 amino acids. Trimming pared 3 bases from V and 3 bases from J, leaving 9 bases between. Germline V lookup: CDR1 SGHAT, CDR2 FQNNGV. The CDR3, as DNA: TGTGCCAGCAGCTTCCAGGGGCTCTACAATGAGCAGTTCTTC. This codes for CASSFQGLYNEQFF.

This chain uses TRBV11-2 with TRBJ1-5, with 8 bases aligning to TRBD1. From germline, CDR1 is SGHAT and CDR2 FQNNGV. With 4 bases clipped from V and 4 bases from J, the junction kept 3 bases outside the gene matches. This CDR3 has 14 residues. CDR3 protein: CASSSWTGNQPQHF. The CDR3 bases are TGTGCCAGCAGCTCCTGGACAGGGAATCAGCCCCAGCATTTT.

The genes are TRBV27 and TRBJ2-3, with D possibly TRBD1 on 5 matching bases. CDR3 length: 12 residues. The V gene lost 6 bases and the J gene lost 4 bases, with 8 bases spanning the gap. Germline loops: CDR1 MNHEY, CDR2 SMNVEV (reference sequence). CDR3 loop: CASSSRADTQYF. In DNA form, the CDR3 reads TGTGCCAGCAGCTCCAGGGCAGATACGCAGTATTTT.

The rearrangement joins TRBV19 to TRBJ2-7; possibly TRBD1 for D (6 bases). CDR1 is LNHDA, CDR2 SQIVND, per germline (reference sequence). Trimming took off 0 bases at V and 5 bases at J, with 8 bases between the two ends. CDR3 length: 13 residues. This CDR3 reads CASSIDTGNEQYF. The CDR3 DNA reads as TGTGCCAGTAGTATAGATACAGGGAACGAGCAGTACTTC. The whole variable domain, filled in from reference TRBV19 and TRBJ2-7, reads DGGITQSPKYLFRKEGQNVTLSCEQNLNHDAMYWYRQDPGQGLRLIYYSQIVNDFQKGDIAEGYSVSREKKESFPLTVTSAQKNPTAFYLCASSIDTGNEQYFGPGTRLTVT.

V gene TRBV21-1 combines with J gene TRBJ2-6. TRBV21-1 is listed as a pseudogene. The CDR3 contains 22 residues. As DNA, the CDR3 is TGTGCCAGCAGCAAAGCGCGTTCAAACCGGGTTCCAGGGACCTCTGGGGCCAACGTCCTGACTTTC. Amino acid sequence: CASSKARSNRVPGTSGANVLTF.

This CDR3 reads CASSQEYGIQYF. For the CDR3, the DNA is TGCGCCAGCAGCCAAGAATATGGCATTCAGTACTTC. V is TRBV4-1 and J is TRBJ2-4; D unclear. This CDR3 has 12 residues. The V end lost 0 bases, the J end lost 9 bases, and 6 bases lay between the germline ends. The V gene's germline CDR1 is MGHRA and CDR2 YSYEKL.

The CDR3 loop is CASSLTDRLNTEAFF. The CDR3 DNA reads TGTGCCAGCAGTTTAACGGACAGGTTGAACACTGAAGCTTTCTTT. The chain links TRBV28 to TRBJ1-1; 7 bases align to TRBD1. There are 15 residues in the CDR3. Germline V gene sequence: CDR1 MDHEN, CDR2 SYDVKM. Trimming removed 2 bases from V and 0 bases from J; junction bases left unmatched: 3.

The CDR3 loop reads CASSLSPPRALEAFF. CDR3 bases: TGTGCCAGCAGTTTAAGCCCGCCCAGGGCCTTAGAAGCTTTCTTT. The V gene is TRBV27, the J gene TRBJ1-1, with D maybe TRBD1 (5 bases). Germline assignment: CDR1 MNHEY and CDR2 SMNVEV (reference sequence). Trimming removed 2 bases from V and 8 bases from J, with 18 bases in between. The CDR3 length is 15 residues.